The clone carrying this T cell receptor beta chain came up many times. No antigen is known for it. Amplified TCR beta CDR3 regions derived from RNA transcripts. The TCR CDR3 first-round RT-PCR relied on the HTBI primer set. TCRdb processed the multiplex PCR reads anew with MiXCR; each CDR3 protein has one entry. The table has a few hundred thousand distinct CDR3 sequences, more than 13% seen once. The data originate from a study of T cells in Graves' hyperthyroidism and ophthalmopathy. This CDR3 has 13 amino acids. V was trimmed by 3 bases and J by 5 bases, leaving 10 bases between them. CDR1 is KGHSH and CDR2 is LQKENI in the germline V gene. The study excluded patients with uncontrolled infection, other autoimmune disease, pregnancy or lactation. PBMCs were sourced from less than 12 ml fresh peripheral blood. Regarding the study as a whole: Ophthalmopathy was model-predicted a median about 7.1 months pre-onset. Blood shared most expanded thyroid clonotypes above 0.001.

The sequence came from a woman aged 25-40 years with Graves' hyperthyroidism. V and J are TRBV18 and TRBJ1-1, with D possibly being TRBD1 (6 bases). The specimen was blood. The CDR3 sequence: CASSPRGWTEAFF. CDR3 nucleotides: TGTGCCAGCTCACCCAGGGGATGGACTGAAGCTTTCTTT.